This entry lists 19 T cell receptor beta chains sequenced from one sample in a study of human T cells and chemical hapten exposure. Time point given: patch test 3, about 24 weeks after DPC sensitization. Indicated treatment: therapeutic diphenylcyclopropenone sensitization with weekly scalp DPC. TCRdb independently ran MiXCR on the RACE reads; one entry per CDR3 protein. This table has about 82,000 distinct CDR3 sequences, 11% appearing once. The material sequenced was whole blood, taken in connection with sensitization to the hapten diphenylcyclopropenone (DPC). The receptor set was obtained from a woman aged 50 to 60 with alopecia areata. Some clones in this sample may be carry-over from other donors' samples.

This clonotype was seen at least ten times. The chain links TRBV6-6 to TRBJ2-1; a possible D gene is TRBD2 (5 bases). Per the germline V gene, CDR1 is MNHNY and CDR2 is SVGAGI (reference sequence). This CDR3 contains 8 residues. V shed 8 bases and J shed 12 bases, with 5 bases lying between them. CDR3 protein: CASGGQFF. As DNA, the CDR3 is TGTGCCAGCGGAGGGCAGTTCTTC.

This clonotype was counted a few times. The DNA for the CDR3 is TGTGCCACCAGTGATGCTAGCGGGAGGGGATACAATGAGCAGTTCTTC. Translation: CATSDASGRGYNEQFF. The chain carries TRBV24-1 and TRBJ2-1, with 12 nucleotides matching TRBD2. The CDR3 runs to 16 residues. Germline CDR1 reads KGHDR; CDR2 reads SFDVKD. With V trimmed by 3 bases and J by 4 bases, 3 bases remained unmatched.

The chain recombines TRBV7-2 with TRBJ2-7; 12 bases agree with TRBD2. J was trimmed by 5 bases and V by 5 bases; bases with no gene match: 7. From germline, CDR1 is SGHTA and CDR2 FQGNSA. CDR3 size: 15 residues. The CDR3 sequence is CASSPRTSGKNEQYF. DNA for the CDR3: TGTGCCAGCAGCCCTCGGACTAGCGGGAAAAACGAGCAGTACTTC.

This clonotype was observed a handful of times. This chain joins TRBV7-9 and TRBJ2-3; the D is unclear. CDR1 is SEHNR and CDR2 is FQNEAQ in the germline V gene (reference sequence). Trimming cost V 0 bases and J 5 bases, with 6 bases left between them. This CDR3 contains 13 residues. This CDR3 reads CASSLAGKDTQYF. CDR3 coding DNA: TGTGCCAGCAGCTTAGCGGGTAAAGATACGCAGTATTTT.

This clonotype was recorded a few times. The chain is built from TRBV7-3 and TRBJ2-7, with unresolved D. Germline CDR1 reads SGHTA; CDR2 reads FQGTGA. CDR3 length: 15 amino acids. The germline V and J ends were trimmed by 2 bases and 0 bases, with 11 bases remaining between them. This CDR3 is CASSLWVGSSYEQYF. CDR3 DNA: TGTGCCAGCAGCTTATGGGTTGGCAGCTCCTACGAGCAGTACTTC. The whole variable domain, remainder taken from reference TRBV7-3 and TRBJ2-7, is GAGVSQTPSNKVTEKGKYVELRCDPISGHTALYWYRQSLGQGPEFLIYFQGTGAADDSGLPNDRFFAVRPEGSVSTLKIQRTERGDSAVYLCASSLWVGSSYEQYFGPGTRLTVT.

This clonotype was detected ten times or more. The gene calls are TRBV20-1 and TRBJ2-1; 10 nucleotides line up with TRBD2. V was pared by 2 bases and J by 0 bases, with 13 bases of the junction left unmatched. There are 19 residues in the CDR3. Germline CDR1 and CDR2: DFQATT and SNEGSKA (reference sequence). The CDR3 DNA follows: TGCAGTGCTAGACCTGGGGCTAGCGGGGGATTTCTCTCCTACAATGAGCAGTTCTTC. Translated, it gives CSARPGASGGFLSYNEQFF.

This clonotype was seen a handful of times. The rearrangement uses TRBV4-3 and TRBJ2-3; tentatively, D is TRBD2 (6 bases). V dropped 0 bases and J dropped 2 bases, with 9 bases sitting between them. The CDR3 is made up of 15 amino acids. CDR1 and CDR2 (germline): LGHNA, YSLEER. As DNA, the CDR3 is TGCGCCAGCAGCCAAGAGGGAGGCCCCACAGATACGCAGTATTTT. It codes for CASSQEGGPTDTQYF.

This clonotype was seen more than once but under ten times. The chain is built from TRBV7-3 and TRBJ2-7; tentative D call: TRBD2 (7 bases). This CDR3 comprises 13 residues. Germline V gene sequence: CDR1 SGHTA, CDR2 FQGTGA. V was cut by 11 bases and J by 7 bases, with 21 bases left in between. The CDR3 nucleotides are TGTGCCGGAGGGGGGGAGGCCCCCAGTGAGCAGTACTTC. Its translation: CAGGGEAPSEQYF. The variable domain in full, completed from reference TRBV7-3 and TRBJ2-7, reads GAGVSQTPSNKVTEKGKYVELRCDPISGHTALYWYRQSLGQGPEFLIYFQGTGAADDSGLPNDRFFAVRPEGSVSTLKIQRTERGDSAVYLCAGGGEAPSEQYFGPGTRLTVT.

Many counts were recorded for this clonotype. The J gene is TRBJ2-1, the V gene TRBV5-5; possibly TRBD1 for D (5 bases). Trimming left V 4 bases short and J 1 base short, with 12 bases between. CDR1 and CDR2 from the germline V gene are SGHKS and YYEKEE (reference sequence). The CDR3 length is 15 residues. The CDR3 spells CASSAPGWSYNEQFF. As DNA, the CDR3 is TGTGCCAGCAGCGCGCCAGGGTGGTCCTACAATGAGCAGTTCTTC.

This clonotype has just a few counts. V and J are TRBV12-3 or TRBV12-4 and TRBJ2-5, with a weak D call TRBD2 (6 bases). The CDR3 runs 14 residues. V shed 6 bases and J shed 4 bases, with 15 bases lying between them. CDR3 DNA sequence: TGTGCCAGCAGCACCCGGGACGGGGGAGAGACCCAGTACTTC. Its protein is CASSTRDGGETQYF.

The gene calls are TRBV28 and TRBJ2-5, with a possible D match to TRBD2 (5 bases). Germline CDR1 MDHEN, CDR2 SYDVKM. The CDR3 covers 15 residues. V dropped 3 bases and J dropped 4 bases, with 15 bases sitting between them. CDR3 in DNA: TGTGCCAGCAGTTTCTCTAGCCCTAAGGTAGAGACCCAGTACTTC. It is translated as CASSFSSPKVETQYF. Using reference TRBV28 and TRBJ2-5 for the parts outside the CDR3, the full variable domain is DVKVTQSSRYLVKRTGEKVFLECVQDMDHENMFWYRQDPGLGLRLIYFSYDVKMKEKGDIPEGYSVSREKKERFSLILESASTNQTSMYLCASSFSSPKVETQYFGPGTRLLVL.

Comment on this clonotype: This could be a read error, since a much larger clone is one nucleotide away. This CDR3 is CAWSVLAGRDTQHF. The DNA of the CDR3 is TGTGCCTGGAGTGTACTAGCGGGAAGAGATACGCAGCATTTT. The J gene is TRBJ2-3, the V gene TRBV30; no reliable D call. The last part of the DNA fits TRBJ1-5 better; the J call may be wrong. Germline CDR1 is GTSNPN and CDR2 is SVGIG (reference sequence). CDR3 size: 14 residues.

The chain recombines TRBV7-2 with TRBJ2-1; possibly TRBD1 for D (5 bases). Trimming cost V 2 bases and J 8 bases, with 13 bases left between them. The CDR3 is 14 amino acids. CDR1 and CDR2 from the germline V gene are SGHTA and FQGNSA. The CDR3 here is CASSLRRALDEQFF. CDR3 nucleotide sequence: TGTGCCAGCAGCTTACGCAGGGCCCTGGATGAGCAGTTCTTC.

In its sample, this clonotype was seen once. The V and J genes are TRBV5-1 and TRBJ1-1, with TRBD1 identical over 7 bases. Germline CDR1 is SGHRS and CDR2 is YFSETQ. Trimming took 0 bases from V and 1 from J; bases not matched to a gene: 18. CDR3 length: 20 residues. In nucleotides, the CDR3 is TGCGCCAGCAGCTTGGTGCTATTCAACGACAGGGTGAGCCCGAACACTGAAGCTTTCTTT. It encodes CASSLVLFNDRVSPNTEAFF.

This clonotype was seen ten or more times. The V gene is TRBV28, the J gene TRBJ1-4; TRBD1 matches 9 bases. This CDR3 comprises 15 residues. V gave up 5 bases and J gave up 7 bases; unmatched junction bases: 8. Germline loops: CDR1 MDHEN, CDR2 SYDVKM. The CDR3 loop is CASSPGQGRGEKLFF. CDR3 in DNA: TGTGCCAGCAGTCCTGGACAGGGGAGAGGTGAAAAACTGTTTTTT.

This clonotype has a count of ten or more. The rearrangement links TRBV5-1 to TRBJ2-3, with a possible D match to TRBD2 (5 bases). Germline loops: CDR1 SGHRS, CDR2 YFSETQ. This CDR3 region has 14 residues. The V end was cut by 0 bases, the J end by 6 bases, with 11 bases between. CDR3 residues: CASSLEGAPDTQYF. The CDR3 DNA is TGCGCCAGCAGCTTGGAGGGAGCCCCGGATACGCAGTATTTT.

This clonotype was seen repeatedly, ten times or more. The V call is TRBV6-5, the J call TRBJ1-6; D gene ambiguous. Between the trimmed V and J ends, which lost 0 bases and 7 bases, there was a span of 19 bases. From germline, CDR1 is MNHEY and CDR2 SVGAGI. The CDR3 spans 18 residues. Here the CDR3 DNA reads TGTGCCAGCAGTTACTCTCCTCCCAAGGACGGAGGGAATTCACCCCTCCACTTT. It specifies CASSYSPPKDGGNSPLHF.

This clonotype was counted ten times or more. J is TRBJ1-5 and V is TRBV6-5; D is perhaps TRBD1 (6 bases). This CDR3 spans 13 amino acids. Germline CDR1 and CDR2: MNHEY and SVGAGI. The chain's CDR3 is CALQGSGNQPQHF. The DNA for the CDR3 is TGTGCACTGCAGGGGAGTGGCAATCAGCCCCAGCATTTT.

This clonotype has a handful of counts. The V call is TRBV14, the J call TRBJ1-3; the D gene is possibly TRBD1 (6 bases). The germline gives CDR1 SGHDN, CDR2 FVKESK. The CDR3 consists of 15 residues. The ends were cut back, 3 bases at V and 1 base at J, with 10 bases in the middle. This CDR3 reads CASSHRTVSGNTIYF. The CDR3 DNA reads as TGTGCCAGCAGCCACAGGACAGTATCTGGAAACACCATATATTTT.